Each of the 10 T cell receptor beta chains below was sequenced from the same sample in a study of shared clonotypes between healthy human individuals. Here immunoSEQ multiplex PCR was the method, and the copy in TCRdb shows in-frame clones only, minus some. The data show roughly 490,000 clones, approximately 80% seen once. Source material: PBMCs. These receptors were collected from a woman between 40 and 55 years old in good health. Some clones in this sample may be carry-over from other donors' samples.

This clone was counted once. J is TRBJ2-5 and V is TRBV19, with TRBD1 matching over 7 bases. The germline V gene encodes CDR1 LNHDA and CDR2 SQIVND (reference sequence). J was trimmed by 1 base and V by 5 bases; bases with no gene match: 7. CDR3 length: 15 residues. CDR3: CASSVAGTVQETQYF. The CDR3 DNA is TGTGCCAGTAGTGTGGCCGGGACAGTCCAAGAGACCCAGTACTTC.

The chain combines TRBV18 with TRBJ2-7; no firm D call. The germline V and J ends were trimmed by 6 bases and 1 base, with 10 bases remaining between them. The CDR3 length is 13 residues. CDR1 and CDR2 (germline): KGHSH, LQKENI. CDR3 in amino acids: CASSSERSYEQYF. CDR3 nucleotides: TGTGCCAGCTCCTCCGAGCGTTCCTACGAGCAGTACTTC.

V usage is TRBV5-1 and J usage is TRBJ2-1; tentative D call: TRBD1 (5 bases). The CDR3 is made up of 13 amino acids. V was clipped by 6 bases and J by 1 base, with 8 bases between them. Looked up from germline, CDR1 is SGHRS and CDR2 is YFSETQ. The CDR3 DNA follows: TGCGCCAGCATGGGGCCTTCCTACAATGAGCAGTTCTTC. This encodes CASMGPSYNEQFF. Complete variable domain (other parts from reference TRBV5-1 and TRBJ2-1): KAGVTQTPRYLIKTRGQQVTLSCSPISGHRSVSWYQQTPGQGLQFLFEYFSETQRNKGNFPGRFSGRQFSNSRSEMNVSTLELGDSALYLCASMGPSYNEQFFGPGTRLTVL.

A single count supports this clone. V gene TRBV2 combines with J gene TRBJ2-1, with D possibly matching TRBD2 (5 bases). There are 13 residues in the CDR3. V was clipped by 6 bases and J by 1 base, with 7 bases between them. The germline V gene has CDR1 SNHLY and CDR2 FYNNEI. DNA for the CDR3: TGTGCCAGCAGGTGGGAGTCCTACAATGAGCAGTTCTTC. Its translation is CASRWESYNEQFF. Together with reference TRBV2 and TRBJ2-1, the CDR3 gives the full variable domain: EPEVTQTPSHQVTQMGQEVILRCVPISNHLYFYWYRQILGQKVEFLVSFYNNEISEKSEIFDDQFSVERPDGSNFTLKIRSTKLEDSAMYFCASRWESYNEQFFGPGTRLTVL.

The gene calls are TRBV15 and TRBJ2-5; tentatively, D is TRBD1 (6 bases). Germline V gives CDR1 LNHNV, CDR2 YYDKDF (reference sequence). The CDR3 totals 17 residues. V was shortened by 5 bases and J by 5 bases, with 24 bases between the two germline ends. CDR3: CATSEGTGTPNGETQYF. In DNA form, the CDR3 reads TGTGCCACCAGCGAGGGGACCGGGACACCTAACGGGGAGACCCAGTACTTC. Full variable domain (rest looked up from reference TRBV15 and TRBJ2-5): DAMVIQNPRYQVTQFGKPVTLSCSQTLNHNVMYWYQQKSSQAPKLLFHYYDKDFNNEADTPDNFQSRRPNTSFCFLDIRSPGLGDTAMYLCATSEGTGTPNGETQYFGPGTRLLVL.

Only a few counts were recorded for this clone. This sample also contains other DNA sequences that code for the same CDR3. The V call is TRBV19, the J call TRBJ1-3, with no clear D. The V and J ends lost 3 bases and 2 bases respectively, with 8 bases between them. Germline CDR1 and CDR2: LNHDA and SQIVND (reference sequence). CDR3 length equals 14 residues. CDR3 sequence reads: CASSMAGAGNTIYF. The CDR3 nucleotides read TGTGCCAGTAGTATGGCCGGCGCTGGAAACACCATATATTTT. The full variable domain, rest sourced from reference TRBV19 and TRBJ1-3, is DGGITQSPKYLFRKEGQNVTLSCEQNLNHDAMYWYRQDPGQGLRLIYYSQIVNDFQKGDIAEGYSVSREKKESFPLTVTSAQKNPTAFYLCASSMAGAGNTIYFGEGSWLTVV.

The chain has TRBV6-5 and TRBJ2-2, with unresolved D. CDR1 is MNHEY, CDR2 SVGAGI, per germline. The CDR3 spans 12 residues. V was cut by 10 bases and J by 1 base, with 7 bases left in between. The CDR3 DNA is TGTGCCACGGCCGAGAACACCGGGGAGCTGTTTTTT. This gives the protein CATAENTGELFF.

V is TRBV29-1 and J is TRBJ2-7, with 7 bases aligning to TRBD1. With V trimmed by 2 bases and J by 5 bases, 9 bases remained unmatched. The germline V gene has CDR1 SQVTM and CDR2 ANQGSEA. CDR3 length: 14 amino acids. The CDR3 loop is CSVEPWGQGDEQYF. The CDR3 DNA sequence: TGCAGCGTTGAACCCTGGGGGCAGGGGGACGAGCAGTACTTC.

The V call is TRBV2, the J call TRBJ2-1; D is unclear. Germline CDR1 is SNHLY and CDR2 is FYNNEI. The CDR3 has 13 amino acids. V was cut by 2 bases and J by 3 bases, with 5 bases left in between. CDR3 DNA sequence: TGTGCCAGCAGTGAACAGCTCTACAATGAGCAGTTCTTC. This gives the protein CASSEQLYNEQFF.

The chain uses TRBV27 and TRBJ1-4; D is perhaps TRBD1 (5 bases). Germline V gene data show CDR1 as MNHEY and CDR2 as SMNVEV (reference sequence). The CDR3 runs to 20 residues. Trimming stripped 9 bases from V and 0 bases from J, with 29 bases between. This CDR3 is CASSSLTGYRIRTTNEKLFF. In DNA form, the CDR3 reads TGTGCCAGTTCGAGCCTAACAGGCTACCGCATAAGGACAACTAATGAAAAACTGTTTTTT.